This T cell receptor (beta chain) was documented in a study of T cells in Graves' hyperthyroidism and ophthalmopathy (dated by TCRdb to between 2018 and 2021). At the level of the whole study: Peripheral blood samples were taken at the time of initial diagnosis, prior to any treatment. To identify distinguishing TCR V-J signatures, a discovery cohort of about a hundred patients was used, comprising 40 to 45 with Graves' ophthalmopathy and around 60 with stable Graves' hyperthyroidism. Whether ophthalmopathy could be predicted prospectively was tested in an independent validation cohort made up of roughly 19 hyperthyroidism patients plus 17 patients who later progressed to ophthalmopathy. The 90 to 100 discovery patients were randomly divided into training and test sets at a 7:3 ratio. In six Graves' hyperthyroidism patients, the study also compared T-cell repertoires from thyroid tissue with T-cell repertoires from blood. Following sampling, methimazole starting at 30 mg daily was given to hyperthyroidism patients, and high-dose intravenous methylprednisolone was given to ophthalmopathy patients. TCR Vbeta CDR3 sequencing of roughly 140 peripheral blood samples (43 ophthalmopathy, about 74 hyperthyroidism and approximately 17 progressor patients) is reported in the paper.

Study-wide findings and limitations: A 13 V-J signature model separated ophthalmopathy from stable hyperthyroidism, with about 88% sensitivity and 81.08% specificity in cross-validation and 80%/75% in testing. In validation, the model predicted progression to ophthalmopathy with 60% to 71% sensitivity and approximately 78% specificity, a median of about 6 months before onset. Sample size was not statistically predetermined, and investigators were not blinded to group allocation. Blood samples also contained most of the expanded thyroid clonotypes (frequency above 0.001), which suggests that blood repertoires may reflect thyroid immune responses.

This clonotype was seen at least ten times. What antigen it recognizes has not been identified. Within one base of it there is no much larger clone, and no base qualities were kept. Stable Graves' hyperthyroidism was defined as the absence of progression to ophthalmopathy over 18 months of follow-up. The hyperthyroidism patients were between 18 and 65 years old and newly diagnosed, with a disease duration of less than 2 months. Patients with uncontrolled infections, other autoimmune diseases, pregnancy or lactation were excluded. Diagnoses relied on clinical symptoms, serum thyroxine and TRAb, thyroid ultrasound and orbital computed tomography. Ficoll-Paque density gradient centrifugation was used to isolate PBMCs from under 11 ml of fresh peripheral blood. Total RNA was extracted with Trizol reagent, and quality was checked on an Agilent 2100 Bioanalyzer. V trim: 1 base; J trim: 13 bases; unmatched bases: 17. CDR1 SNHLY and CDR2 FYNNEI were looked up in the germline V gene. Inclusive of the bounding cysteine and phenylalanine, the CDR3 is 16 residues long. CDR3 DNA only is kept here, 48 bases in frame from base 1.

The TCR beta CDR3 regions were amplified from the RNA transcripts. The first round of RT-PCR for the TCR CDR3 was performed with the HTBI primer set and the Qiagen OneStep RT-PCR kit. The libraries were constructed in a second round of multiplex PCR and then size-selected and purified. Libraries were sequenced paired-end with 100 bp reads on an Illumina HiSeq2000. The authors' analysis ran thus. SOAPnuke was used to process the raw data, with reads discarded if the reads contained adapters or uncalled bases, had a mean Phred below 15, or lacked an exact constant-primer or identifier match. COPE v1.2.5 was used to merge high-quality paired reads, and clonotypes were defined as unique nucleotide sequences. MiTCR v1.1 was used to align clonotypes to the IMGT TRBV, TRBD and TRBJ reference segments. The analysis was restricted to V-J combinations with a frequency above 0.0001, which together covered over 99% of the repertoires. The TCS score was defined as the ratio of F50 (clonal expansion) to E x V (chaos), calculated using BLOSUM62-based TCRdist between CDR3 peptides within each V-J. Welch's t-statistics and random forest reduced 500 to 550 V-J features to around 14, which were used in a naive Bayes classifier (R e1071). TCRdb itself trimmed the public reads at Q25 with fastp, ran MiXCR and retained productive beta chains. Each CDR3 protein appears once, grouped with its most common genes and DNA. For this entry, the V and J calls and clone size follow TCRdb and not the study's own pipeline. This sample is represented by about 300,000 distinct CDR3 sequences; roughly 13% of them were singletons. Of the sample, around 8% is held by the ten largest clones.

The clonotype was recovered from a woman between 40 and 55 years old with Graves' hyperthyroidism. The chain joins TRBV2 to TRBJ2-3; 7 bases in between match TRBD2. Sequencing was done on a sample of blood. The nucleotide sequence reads TGTGCCAGCAGTGAAGGGTCCTTCCTTATCGGGACTAATGAGTATTTT. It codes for CASSEGSFLIGTNEYF.